A selection of T cell receptor beta chains follows, all from one sample in a study of blood T cell repertoires in COVID-19. Profiling relied on immunoSEQ multiplex PCR, and the TCRdb table lists in-frame clones only, not all of them. Of roughly 290,000 clones listed, around 87% were seen once; the top ten hold approximately 8.1%. The sequenced sample was peripheral blood. These receptors were collected from a woman between 50 and 59 years old who had recovered from COVID-19. Both conserved end residues are part of each CDR3. A D gene is named only where the DNA matches it firmly. Clone size appears in some rows only: once, few, many, or a class for an expanded clone.

j_call,v_call,clone_size,d_call,cdr3_nt,cdr3_aa
TRBJ2-7,TRBV2,few,NA,TGTGCCAGCAGTGAAACAGGCCCAAAGTCCTACGAGCAGTACTTC,CASSETGPKSYEQYF
TRBJ2-3,TRBV10-3,NA,NA,TGTGCCATCAGTGAGTCGAGACAGGGCACAGATACGCAGTATTTT,CAISESRQGTDTQYF
TRBJ2-7,TRBV11-2,NA,TRBD2,TGTGCCAGCAGCTGGACTAGCGGTTCCTACGAGCAGTACTTC,CASSWTSGSYEQYF
TRBJ2-3,TRBV6-4,NA,TRBD1,TGTGCCAGCAGTCTTGAGACAGGGAGCACAGATACGCAGTATTTT,CASSLETGSTDTQYF
TRBJ1-2,TRBV27,NA,NA,TGTGCCAGCAGTCACAGGGAGTATGGCTACACCTTC,CASSHREYGYTF
TRBJ2-1,TRBV7-2,NA,NA,TGTGCCAGCAGCTTACACGGGAGTAATGAGCAGTTCTTC,CASSLHGSNEQFF
TRBJ1-2,TRBV19,NA,NA,TGTGCCAGTAGTCGGACAAGGATCTATGGCTACACCTTC,CASSRTRIYGYTF
TRBJ1-6,TRBV11-3,NA,NA,TGTGCCAGCAGCTGTCGACTGATAATGAATTCACCCCTCCACTTT,CASSCRLIMNSPLHF
TRBJ2-1,TRBV7-2,NA,NA,TGTGCCAGCGGCGGCTCGCCACTTTACAATGAGCAGTTCTTC,CASGGSPLYNEQFF
TRBJ2-5,TRBV3-1/TRBV3-2,once,NA,TGTGCCAGCAGCCACCCTTTTAGTAGTACCCAAGAGACCCAGTACTTC,CASSHPFSSTQETQYF
TRBJ2-5,TRBV3-1/TRBV3-2,NA,NA,TGTGCCAGCAGCAACGACAGGGAGACCCAGTACTTC,CASSNDRETQYF
TRBJ1-1,TRBV9,NA,NA,TGTGCCAGTAGCCAGACACAGAACACTGAAGCTTTCTTT,CASSQTQNTEAFF
TRBJ2-3,TRBV5-4,NA,TRBD2,TGTGCCAGCAGCTTGGTGTGGACGGCGGGGGGAGGAGATACGCAGTATTTT,CASSLVWTAGGGDTQYF
TRBJ1-1,TRBV11-3,NA,NA,TGTGCCAGCAGCTTAGACGGCAGGGTGAACACTGAAGCTTTCTTT,CASSLDGRVNTEAFF
TRBJ1-1,TRBV19,NA,NA,TGTGCCAGTACCCGGGGGGGGCCCGAAGCTTTCTTT,CASTRGGPEAFF
TRBJ1-6,TRBV5-1,NA,NA,TGCGCCAGCAGCGCGGACAGTAATTCACCCCTCCACTTT,CASSADSNSPLHF
TRBJ1-5,TRBV7-9,NA,TRBD1,TGTGCCAGCAGCTTAGGGGGACAGGATCAGCCCCAGCATTTT,CASSLGGQDQPQHF
TRBJ2-4,TRBV19,NA,TRBD1,TGTGCCAGTAGTACCCCCCGGCAGGGGGAAAACATTCAGTACTTC,CASSTPRQGENIQYF
TRBJ1-1,TRBV19,NA,TRBD1,TGTGCCAGTAGTACCCGGGACAGGACGAATGAAGCTTTCTTT,CASSTRDRTNEAFF
TRBJ2-1,TRBV30,few,NA,TGTGCCGGTCGACAGCCCGTGAGCTACGGTGAGCAGTTCTTC,CAGRQPVSYGEQFF
TRBJ1-6,TRBV28,few,NA,TGTGCCAGCACCCCAGTCCAGTATAATTCACCCCTCCACTTT,CASTPVQYNSPLHF
TRBJ1-6,TRBV27,NA,TRBD1,TGTGCCAGCAGCCGGGACAGGGGAAATTCACCCCTCCACTTT,CASSRDRGNSPLHF
TRBJ2-7,TRBV2,few,TRBD2,TGTGCCAGCTTAGGGCTAGCGGGAATTTCCGGCGAGCAGTACTTC,CASLGLAGISGEQYF
TRBJ1-2,TRBV30,NA,NA,TGTGCCTGGAATACCCTTGGCGGCTACACCTTC,CAWNTLGGYTF
TRBJ1-6,TRBV11-2,NA,NA,TGTGCCAGCAGCGACGCCGGGAGTTCCGGATCACCCCTCCACTTT,CASSDAGSSGSPLHF
TRBJ2-5,TRBV14,NA,TRBD2,TGTGCCAGCAGCGGACTAGCGGGGCAAGAGACCCAGTACTTC,CASSGLAGQETQYF
TRBJ2-7,TRBV19,once,TRBD2,TGTGCCAGTAGTAAAACACCGGGACTAGCGGGAGGATCCTACGAGCAGTACTTC,CASSKTPGLAGGSYEQYF
TRBJ1-2,TRBV18,many,TRBD1,TGTGCCAGCTCACCACCGGTTCCAGGGGGAGATGGCTACACCTTC,CASSPPVPGGDGYTF
TRBJ1-6,TRBV14,NA,NA,TGTGCCAGCAGCCAAGATCGGGCAGGGCAATCACCCCTCCACTTT,CASSQDRAGQSPLHF
TRBJ2-5,TRBV29-1,NA,NA,TGCAGCGTGGCAGAGGGCTCCTATTCGGAGACCCAGTACTTC,CSVAEGSYSETQYF
TRBJ2-3,TRBV11-3,NA,TRBD2,TGTGCCAGCAGCCGAGGGGTAGCGGGCTCTAGCACAGATACGCAGTATTTT,CASSRGVAGSSTDTQYF
TRBJ1-1,TRBV5-6,NA,NA,TGTGCCAGCAGCTTACTCGGTAGGAACACTGAAGCTTTCTTT,CASSLLGRNTEAFF
TRBJ1-5,TRBV25-1,NA,NA,TGTGCCAGCAGTGAAATACAGGGAGGCAATCAGCCCCAGCATTTT,CASSEIQGGNQPQHF
TRBJ2-2,TRBV7-2,once,TRBD1,TGTGCCAGCAGCTTTTTCGGCAACAGGGGCACCGGGGAGCTGTTTTTT,CASSFFGNRGTGELFF
TRBJ2-7,TRBV2,NA,NA,TGTGCCAGCAGTGTCCTCCCCGAGCAGTACTTC,CASSVLPEQYF
TRBJ2-1,TRBV6-1,few,NA,TGTGCCAGCAGTGAAGCCATCTACAATGAGCAGTTCTTC,CASSEAIYNEQFF
TRBJ1-5,TRBV28,NA,TRBD1,TGTGCCAGCAGCTCTAGGGGCAGGGGGCCCCTTAAAGGCAATCAGCCCCAGCATTTT,CASSSRGRGPLKGNQPQHF
TRBJ1-1,TRBV10-3,NA,NA,TGTGCCATCAGAGGACGGGAAAACACTGAAGCTTTCTTT,CAIRGRENTEAFF
TRBJ2-7,TRBV28,NA,TRBD2,TGTGCCAGCAGTCCCGGGACTAGCGGGAGGTATAACGAGCAGTACTTC,CASSPGTSGRYNEQYF
TRBJ2-7,TRBV4-3,NA,NA,TGCGCCAGCAGCCAAGATGGATGCACCGGGACATGTTCCTACGAGCAGTACTTC,CASSQDGCTGTCSYEQYF
TRBJ2-7,TRBV4-3,NA,NA,TGCGCCAGCAGCCCATCTGGGAAGCAGGGTGCCTACGAGCAGTACTTC,CASSPSGKQGAYEQYF